This entry concerns a single TCR beta chain. Its matching antigen is unknown. Unique molecular identifiers were used in preparing the TCRbeta library. TCRdb recomputed calls from the PCR reads with MiXCR, one row per CDR3 protein. This table has 490,000 or so distinct CDR3 sequences, about 10% appearing once. The source of the sample is a study of T-cell reconstitution after alpha-beta-depleted transplantation in children. Whole-study findings and limits: There were some patients whose high TCRbeta diversity at day 60 came from surviving recipient T cells and thymic progenitors. Counts and diversity of T cells one year after transplant came mostly from newly produced T cells.

The CDR3 contains 14 residues. J gave up 4 bases and V 6 bases, and 8 bases lay outside the gene matches. Germline values: CDR1 SQVTM, CDR2 ANQGSEA. The source material was PBMCs, sampled before TCRalphabeta/CD19-depleted stem cell transplant. The rearrangement uses TRBV29-1 and TRBJ2-2; TRBD1 matches at 7 bases. The receptor's source is a child aged 2 to 9 with inherited bone marrow failure, due to receive a stem cell transplant. The CDR3, as DNA: TGCAGCGTGAAGAAACGGGACAGCACCGGGGAGCTGTTTTTT. This sequence encodes CSVKKRDSTGELFF.